This T cell receptor beta chain was identified in a study of CD8+CD57+ T cells in acquired aplastic anemia. The study, taken as a whole, reports: No significant difference in CD8+ Simpson's diversity was found between patients and controls.

Only patients with CD8+CD57+ cell expansion on flow cytometry were chosen for sequencing. Each patient had severe acquired aplastic anemia. The sample holds many counts of this clonotype. No antigen is known for it. This CDR3 is built from 15 residues. After removal of 1 base from V and 8 bases from J, the junction contained 5 bases not matched to a gene. TCR beta VDJ and CDR3 profiling used genomic DNA as template. TCRdb independently ran MiXCR on the reads; one entry per CDR3 protein. Among 150,000 or so distinct CDR3 sequences listed, roughly 43% were seen once. The sample consisted of sorted CD4+, CD8+, or CD8+CD57+ T cells (not recorded which) from PBMCs. The TCR was taken from a human donor with aplastic anemia. The chain employs TRBV12-3 or TRBV12-4 and TRBJ2-1, with 10 bases lining up with TRBD2. CDR3 protein: CASSLVTSGADEQFF. CDR3 coding DNA: TGTGCCAGCAGTTTAGTCACTAGCGGGGCCGATGAGCAGTTCTTC.